Following are 32 T cell receptor beta chains from one sample sequenced in a study of technical replicates of blood from a few donors. Assay: immunoSEQ multiplex PCR; the TCRdb copy retains only in-frame clones and omits some. The table has 79,000 or so clones, approximately 96% seen once. Input material: T cells isolated from PBMCs. These receptors all come from a human donor in good health.

The rearrangement joins TRBV7-9 to TRBJ2-7; no clear D. Trimming removed 2 bases from V and 5 bases from J, with 4 bases in between. The CDR3 is 11 residues long. CDR1 SEHNR and CDR2 FQNEAQ come from the germline V gene (reference sequence). CDR3 nucleotides: TGTGCCAGCAGCTTATATGACGAGCAGTACTTC. Encoded protein: CASSLYDEQYF.

The V gene is TRBV5-8, the J gene TRBJ1-3; possibly TRBD1 for D (5 bases). Per germline, CDR1 SGHTS and CDR2 YDEGEE. Trimming stripped 4 bases from V and 5 bases from J, with 19 bases between. The CDR3 has 16 residues. The CDR3 is CASSPKTARYRNTIYF. In nucleotides, the CDR3 is TGTGCCAGCAGCCCGAAGACAGCCAGATATCGAAACACCATATATTTT.

As DNA, the CDR3 is TGTGCCAGCTCACCACGGCGGGAATACGAGCAGTACTTC. Translating it yields CASSPRREYEQYF. The chain uses TRBV18 and TRBJ2-7; tentative D call: TRBD2 (6 bases). Looked up from germline, CDR1 is KGHSH and CDR2 is LQKENI. This CDR3 contains 13 residues. V was pared by 1 base and J by 4 bases, with 8 bases between.

This rearrangement joins TRBV5-6 to TRBJ1-2; 8 bases are shared with TRBD1. The ends lost 2 bases at V and 7 bases at J; junction bases unmatched: 10. The CDR3 sequence is 15 residues long. Germline V lookup: CDR1 SGHDT, CDR2 YYEEEE. The CDR3 DNA is TGTGCCAGCAGCTTAGGGCAGGGGGCTTCGGTTGGCTACACCTTC. As protein: CASSLGQGASVGYTF.

The chain links TRBV11-2 to TRBJ2-2, with 8 bases identical to TRBD2. V dropped 5 bases and J dropped 6; count of bases not matched to a gene: 11. Germline V gives CDR1 SGHAT, CDR2 FQNNGV. This CDR3 has 16 amino acids. The CDR3 DNA reads TGTGCCAGCAGCCCCCGAAAGAAGCGGGAGCCCGGGGAGCTGTTTTTT. Its translation: CASSPRKKREPGELFF.

This sequence joins TRBV9 and TRBJ2-3; a possible D gene is TRBD1 (5 bases). Trimming left V 3 bases short and J 6 bases short, with 11 bases between. Germline V gene lookup returns CDR1 SGDLS and CDR2 YYNGEE. The CDR3 is 13 amino acids. The CDR3 DNA reads TGTGCCAGCAGCGGTCACCCAGGGGATACGCAGTATTTT. Translated: CASSGHPGDTQYF.

In DNA form, the CDR3 reads TGTGCCAGCAGCTTGGGCCAGGGAGGGGCAAATGAAAAACTGTTTTTT. Translated: CASSLGQGGANEKLFF. This sequence joins TRBV5-4 and TRBJ1-4; the D gene is possibly TRBD1 (5 bases). The CDR3 is made up of 16 amino acids. V lost 0 bases and J lost 5, with 14 bases in between. Germline values: CDR1 SGHNT, CDR2 YYREEE (reference sequence).

The V gene is TRBV25-1, the J gene TRBJ2-5, with D perhaps TRBD1 (7 bases). The CDR3 loop spans 11 amino acids. The V gene lost 10 bases and the J gene lost 4 bases, with 10 bases spanning the gap. In germline, CDR1 is MGHDK, CDR2 SYGVNS. The CDR3 region has the DNA TGTGCCACGCAGGGGGGAGAGACCCAGTACTTC. Encoded protein: CATQGGETQYF.

The genes are TRBV6-5 and TRBJ2-5; D is unclear. Germline loops: CDR1 MNHEY, CDR2 SVGAGI. There are 14 residues in the CDR3. Trimming removed 10 bases at V and 9 bases at J, with 24 bases between. The CDR3 nucleotides are TGTGCCACGACCTCCCTTGCGGCTCCTGAGGCCCAGTACTTC. Amino acid sequence: CATTSLAAPEAQYF.

V gene TRBV2 combines with J gene TRBJ2-7; no clear D gene. Trimming removed 3 bases from V and 9 bases from J, with 9 bases in between. Germline values: CDR1 SNHLY, CDR2 FYNNEI. CDR3 size: 11 residues. CDR3 in DNA: TGTGCCAGCAGTGAGAACACGGGGCAGTACTTC. Translated: CASSENTGQYF.

The chain uses TRBV11-2 and TRBJ2-3; 11 bases are a match to TRBD2. This CDR3 spans 16 amino acids. Unmatched junction bases numbered 6, after V lost 2 bases and J lost 5 bases. Germline V gene sequence: CDR1 SGHAT, CDR2 FQNNGV. CDR3 loop: CASSLILAGGLDTQYF. The CDR3 nucleotides read TGTGCCAGCAGCTTAATCCTAGCGGGAGGTTTAGATACGCAGTATTTT.

The chain has TRBV19 and TRBJ2-7, with D perhaps matching TRBD2 (6 bases). This CDR3 is 14 amino acids long. With 4 bases removed from V and 0 bases from J, the gap between germline ends came to 10 bases. Germline V gives CDR1 LNHDA, CDR2 SQIVND (reference sequence). CDR3 bases: TGTGCCAGTAGTACGCGGGGAAGCTCCTACGAGCAGTACTTC. It is translated as CASSTRGSSYEQYF. The whole variable domain, filled in from reference TRBV19 and TRBJ2-7, reads DGGITQSPKYLFRKEGQNVTLSCEQNLNHDAMYWYRQDPGQGLRLIYYSQIVNDFQKGDIAEGYSVSREKKESFPLTVTSAQKNPTAFYLCASSTRGSSYEQYFGPGTRLTVT.

The chain recombines TRBV28 with TRBJ2-5, with D hard to call. This CDR3 contains 11 residues. V was shortened by 7 bases and J by 4 bases, with 7 bases between the two germline ends. Germline CDR1 and CDR2: MDHEN and SYDVKM. CDR3 bases: TGTGCCAGCACCGTTCGAGAGACCCAGTACTTC. It encodes CASTVRETQYF.

J is TRBJ2-5 and V is TRBV30; TRBD2 agrees at 9 bases. Germline loops: CDR1 GTSNPN, CDR2 SVGIG (reference sequence). The CDR3 consists of 14 residues. Trimming removed 5 bases from V and 4 bases from J; junction bases left unmatched: 8. The CDR3 protein is CAWVAGALGETQYF. CDR3 sequence (DNA): TGTGCCTGGGTAGCGGGAGCGTTAGGAGAGACCCAGTACTTC.

The rearrangement joins TRBV7-9 to TRBJ1-2; D possibly corresponds to TRBD1 (5 bases). The length of the CDR3 is 11 residues. Looked up from germline, CDR1 is SEHNR and CDR2 is FQNEAQ (reference sequence). Trimming shortened V by 2 bases and J by 12 bases, and 10 bases separated the two germline ends. The DNA of the CDR3 is TGTGCCAGCAGCTTACAGGGCAGACACACCTTC. Translation gives CASSLQGRHTF.

V and J are TRBV5-6 and TRBJ1-2; TRBD1 aligns across 9 bases. There are 16 residues in the CDR3. The V gene's germline CDR1 is SGHDT and CDR2 YYEEEE. J lost 8 bases, V lost 4 bases, and 15 bases had no gene match. The CDR3 here is CASSPNRGRGSWGYTF. In nucleotides, the CDR3 is TGTGCCAGCAGCCCAAACAGGGGGCGAGGGTCTTGGGGCTACACCTTC.

Notes on this clone: One end of the junction does not line up with germline, which may come from a read error. The chain couples TRBV6-1 to TRBJ2-7; 11 nucleotides agree with TRBD1. CDR3 size: 14 residues. CDR1 is MNHNS and CDR2 is SASEGT in the germline V gene. In nucleotides, the CDR3 is TGTGCCAGCAGTGAAGCGGTCTCTAAGGGACAGGGGGACTTC. It translates to CASSEAVSKGQGDF.

The rearrangement links TRBV7-2 to TRBJ2-1; 8 bases map to TRBD2. This CDR3 is built from 15 residues. The ends lost 1 base at V and 4 bases at J; junction bases unmatched: 3. From germline, CDR1 is SGHTA and CDR2 FQGNSA. CDR3 in DNA: TGTGCCAGCAGCTTAGGCGCGGGAGGATACAATGAGCAGTTCTTC. Protein sequence: CASSLGAGGYNEQFF. The complete variable domain, with remaining parts taken from reference TRBV7-2 and TRBJ2-1, reads GAGVSQSPSNKVTEKGKDVELRCDPISGHTALYWYRQSLGQGLEFLIYFQGNSAPDKSGLPSDRFSAERTGGSVSTLTIQRTQQEDSAVYLCASSLGAGGYNEQFFGPGTRLTVL.

The CDR3 bases are TGTGCCAGCAGTGTATACCAGGGGGCAACCAAGGGGGAGCAGTACTTC. Its translation: CASSVYQGATKGEQYF. The chain joins TRBV27 to TRBJ2-7, with 8 bases aligning to TRBD1. Germline CDR1 and CDR2: MNHEY and SMNVEV (reference sequence). The CDR3 length is 16 residues. V shed 5 bases, J shed 7 bases, and the junction held 16 bases outside the gene matches.

The rearrangement links TRBV10-3 to TRBJ1-3; tentatively, D is TRBD1 (5 bases). V was cut by 5 bases and J by 0 bases, with 11 bases left in between. This CDR3 comprises 15 residues. The V gene's germline CDR1 is ENHRY and CDR2 SYGVKD. The CDR3 is CAISSSTDSGNTIYF. In nucleotides, the CDR3 is TGTGCCATCAGTTCGTCGACAGACTCTGGAAACACCATATATTTT.

The rearrangement links TRBV12-1 to TRBJ2-1; the tabulated D call, TRBD2, remains unverified against the DNA. TRBV12-1 has pseudogene status. This CDR3 is 16 amino acids long. CDR3 protein: CASSFARLAGGYEQFF. Here the CDR3 DNA reads TGTGCCAGCAGCTTTGCTCGTCTAGCGGGAGGTTATGAGCAGTTCTTC.

V usage is TRBV15 and J usage is TRBJ2-1; TRBD2 matches 14 bases. This CDR3 region has 17 residues. V was pared by 3 bases and J by 9 bases, with 10 bases of the junction left unmatched. Looked up from germline, CDR1 is LNHNV and CDR2 is YYDKDF (reference sequence). The CDR3 nucleotides read TGTGCCACCAGCAGGGACAGGGGTGGACTAGCGGGAGGTGAGCAGTTCTTC. It specifies CATSRDRGGLAGGEQFF. The whole variable domain, filled in from reference TRBV15 and TRBJ2-1, reads DAMVIQNPRYQVTQFGKPVTLSCSQTLNHNVMYWYQQKSSQAPKLLFHYYDKDFNNEADTPDNFQSRRPNTSFCFLDIRSPGLGDTAMYLCATSRDRGGLAGGEQFFGPGTRLTVL.

A few counts support this clone. The CDR3 sequence: CSGGQGLDEKLFF. CDR3 nucleotides: TGCAGCGGGGGACAGGGGTTGGATGAAAAACTGTTTTTT. The chain couples TRBV29-1 to TRBJ1-4; 10 bases align to TRBD1. V lost 7 bases, J lost 6 bases, and 5 bases stayed unmatched. CDR3 length: 13 amino acids. CDR1 and CDR2 from the germline V gene are SQVTM and ANQGSEA.

V and J are TRBV6-1 and TRBJ1-5; D unresolved. The CDR3 consists of 13 residues. Germline CDR1 is MNHNS and CDR2 is SASEGT. V was shortened by 2 bases and J by 5 bases, with 7 bases between the two germline ends. CDR3 protein: CASSEIPYQPQHF. DNA for the CDR3: TGTGCCAGCAGTGAAATCCCTTATCAGCCCCAGCATTTT.

V and J are TRBV10-3 and TRBJ1-1; D might be TRBD1 (5 bases). V dropped 3 bases and J dropped 1 base, with 6 bases sitting between them. The CDR3 extends over 13 amino acids. The germline CDR1 and CDR2 sequences are ENHRY and SYGVKD. CDR3 DNA: TGTGCCATCAGTGATCAGGGGAACACTGAAGCTTTCTTT. The encoded protein is CAISDQGNTEAFF.

V and J are TRBV6-5 and TRBJ1-4; 8 bases are shared with TRBD1. Germline CDR1 MNHEY, CDR2 SVGAGI. The V gene end was trimmed by 4 bases and the J gene end by 1 base; junction bases not matched to a gene: 2. The CDR3 sequence is 15 residues long. Written as DNA, the CDR3 is TGTGCCAGCAGTTTTACAGGGGGAACTAATGAAAAACTGTTTTTT. Translation gives CASSFTGGTNEKLFF.

The chain recombines TRBV29-1 with TRBJ2-4, with D possibly TRBD2 on 6 matching bases. The CDR3 sequence is 15 residues long. The ends were cut back, 6 bases at V and 6 bases at J, with 21 bases in the middle. Germline loops: CDR1 SQVTM, CDR2 ANQGSEA. CDR3 nucleotides: TGCAGCGTCACCGGATACGATATGGGGGGAAACATTCAGTACTTC. It translates to CSVTGYDMGGNIQYF.

The genes are TRBV9 and TRBJ1-2; 8 bases are a match to TRBD1. Unmatched junction bases numbered 3, after V lost 0 bases and J lost 2 bases. The CDR3 covers 15 residues. Germline CDR1 reads SGDLS; CDR2 reads YYNGEE. This chain's CDR3 is CASSVGRDRNYGYTF. The DNA of the CDR3 is TGTGCCAGCAGCGTAGGAAGGGACAGGAACTATGGCTACACCTTC. Looking up the rest from reference TRBV9 and TRBJ1-2 gives the full variable domain: DSGVTQTPKHLITATGQRVTLRCSPRSGDLSVYWYQQSLDQGLQFLIQYYNGEERAKGNILERFSAQQFPDLHSELNLSSLELGDSALYFCASSVGRDRNYGYTFGSGTRLTVV.

The chain uses TRBV9 and TRBJ2-5, with 7 positions matching TRBD2. The CDR3 loop spans 14 amino acids. The ends lost 5 bases at V and 5 bases at J; junction bases unmatched: 9. Looked up from germline, CDR1 is SGDLS and CDR2 is YYNGEE. In DNA form, the CDR3 reads TGTGCCAGCAGTAAGCGGGGCGGGTATGAGACCCAGTACTTC. This encodes CASSKRGGYETQYF.

The gene calls are TRBV27 and TRBJ1-2, with D hard to call. V was clipped by 5 bases and J by 0 bases, with 16 bases between them. The V gene's germline CDR1 is MNHEY and CDR2 SMNVEV (reference sequence). There are 16 residues in the CDR3. The CDR3 coding sequence is TGTGCCAGCAGTCGAGGTGCGGTGACGACTAACTATGGCTACACCTTC. Amino acids: CASSRGAVTTNYGYTF.

This chain connects TRBV4-1 to TRBJ1-4; 7 bases fit TRBD1. J gave up 5 bases and V 0 bases, and 9 bases lay outside the gene matches. The CDR3 extends over 17 amino acids. The germline V gene encodes CDR1 MGHRA and CDR2 YSYEKL. The CDR3 loop is CASSQDPPTGRNEKLFF. The CDR3 DNA reads as TGCGCCAGCAGCCAAGACCCACCGACAGGGAGGAATGAAAAACTGTTTTTT.

This sequence joins TRBV4-1 and TRBJ2-7; D is perhaps TRBD1 (6 bases). The germline V gene has CDR1 MGHRA and CDR2 YSYEKL. The V end lost 1 base, the J end lost 0 bases, and 10 bases lay between the germline ends. The CDR3 totals 15 residues. This CDR3 is CASSQGGRPSYEQYF. For the CDR3, the DNA is TGCGCCAGCAGCCAAGGGGGGCGACCCTCCTACGAGCAGTACTTC.